The 24 T cell receptor beta chains in this list originate from one sample, sequenced in a study of cytomegalovirus exposure and HLA in healthy donors. PCR primers comprised 60 Vbeta and 13 Jbeta primers. Clones were sequenced by immunoSEQ multiplex PCR, and TCRdb holds only the in-frame ones, with some missing. This table has about 52,000 clones, approximately 72% appearing once. The sequenced sample was PBMCs. Receptors originate from a woman aged 45 to 65 in good health and CMV-seronegative.

The sample holds a few counts of this clone. This chain joins TRBV7-3 and TRBJ2-5; D is uncertain. CDR3 size: 13 residues. V lost 5 bases, J lost 2 bases, and 9 bases lay in between. Per germline, CDR1 SGHTA and CDR2 FQGTGA. In DNA, the CDR3 is TGTGCCAGCAGCCCAGCCAGGCAAGAGACCCAGTACTTC. It yields the protein CASSPARQETQYF.

The genes are TRBV11-3 and TRBJ1-1; D unresolved. The CDR3 totals 13 residues. The germline V gene has CDR1 SGHNT and CDR2 YENEEA. Trimming stripped 8 bases from V and 0 bases from J, with 10 bases between. CDR3 DNA sequence: TGTGCCAGCCTAAGAAACTTGAACACTGAAGCTTTCTTT. It translates to CASLRNLNTEAFF. The full variable domain, its missing parts supplied by reference TRBV11-3 and TRBJ1-1, is EAGVVQSPRYKIIEKKQPVAFWCNPISGHNTLYWYLQNLGQGPELLIRYENEEAVDDSQLPKDRFSAERLKGVDSTLKIQPAELGDSAVYLCASLRNLNTEAFFGQGTRLTVV.

The chain carries TRBV19 and TRBJ2-7, with 13 bases identical to TRBD2. This CDR3 region has 16 residues. The germline V gene encodes CDR1 LNHDA and CDR2 SQIVND (reference sequence). The ends lost 4 bases at V and 2 bases at J; junction bases unmatched: 5. The CDR3 DNA sequence: TGTGCCAGTAGTAGGGGGACTAGCGGGGCTCCCTACGAGCAGTACTTC. Translating gives CASSRGTSGAPYEQYF.

The table lists this clone with a few counts. The V call is TRBV5-1, the J call TRBJ1-2, with 8 nucleotides matching TRBD1. V shed 0 bases, J shed 4 bases, and the junction held 8 bases outside the gene matches. The CDR3 runs to 16 residues. Germline V gene lookup returns CDR1 SGHRS and CDR2 YFSETQ. CDR3: CASSLGQGADFYGYTF. CDR3 coding DNA: TGCGCCAGCAGCTTGGGCCAGGGGGCGGATTTCTATGGCTACACCTTC.

The DNA of the CDR3 is TGCGCCAGCAGCTTGGCCCCGGGACAGAACTACGAGCAGTACTTC. It codes for CASSLAPGQNYEQYF. The chain recombines TRBV5-1 with TRBJ2-7; TRBD1 matches at 7 bases. V gave up 0 bases and J gave up 3 bases; unmatched junction bases: 6. This CDR3 contains 15 residues. The germline CDR1 and CDR2 sequences are SGHRS and YFSETQ.

This rearrangement joins TRBV5-4 to TRBJ2-5, with 9 bases lining up with TRBD1. Germline V gives CDR1 SGHNT, CDR2 YYREEE (reference sequence). The CDR3 is 13 amino acids. V shed 3 bases, J shed 5 bases, and the junction held 2 bases outside the gene matches. In nucleotides, the CDR3 is TGTGCCAGCAGCTGGGACAGGGTGGAGACCCAGTACTTC. Protein: CASSWDRVETQYF.

The chain combines TRBV5-1 with TRBJ2-3; TRBD2 might be the D (6 bases). This CDR3 has 15 residues. V lost 3 bases to trimming and J lost 6 bases, with 17 bases between them. Germline V gene sequence: CDR1 SGHRS, CDR2 YFSETQ. CDR3 in DNA: TGCGCCAGCAGCTCCGGGTCGGGGGAGGCGGATACGCAGTATTTT. It codes for CASSSGSGEADTQYF.

This clone was observed a few times. V and J are TRBV5-5 and TRBJ2-5; 7 nucleotides match TRBD1. J was trimmed by 2 bases and V by 4 bases; bases with no gene match: 5. Germline assignment: CDR1 SGHKS and CDR2 YYEKEE (reference sequence). The CDR3 length is 14 residues. This CDR3 reads CASSLWGQQETQYF. CDR3 bases: TGTGCCAGCAGCCTCTGGGGACAGCAAGAGACCCAGTACTTC.

The chain has TRBV29-1 and TRBJ2-5; possible D gene TRBD2, 5 bases. Germline V gene sequence: CDR1 SQVTM, CDR2 ANQGSEA. V lost 3 bases and J 5 bases, leaving 10 bases between the germline ends. The CDR3 is 12 amino acids. Here the CDR3 DNA reads TGCAGCGTTGACGGGGAAGCGGAGACCCAGTACTTC. It yields the protein CSVDGEAETQYF.

This clone was detected only a few times. The CDR3 region has the DNA TGTGCCAGCTCAGGGAACTACGAGCAGTACTTC. This translates into CASSGNYEQYF. This rearrangement joins TRBV28 to TRBJ2-7; possibly TRBD1 for D (5 bases). Trimming pared 8 bases from V and 3 bases from J, leaving 8 bases between. The CDR3 is 11 amino acids. From germline, CDR1 is MDHEN and CDR2 SYDVKM.

V usage is TRBV4-1 and J usage is TRBJ2-7, with 9 bases that match TRBD2. J lost 4 bases, V lost 0 bases, and 7 bases had no gene match. CDR1 and CDR2 (germline): MGHRA, YSYEKL. This CDR3 spans 16 amino acids. The CDR3 loop reads CASSQEGGTSRYEQYF. Here the CDR3 DNA reads TGCGCCAGCAGCCAAGAGGGAGGGACTAGCAGGTACGAGCAGTACTTC.

This clone was found once. V and J are TRBV5-4 and TRBJ2-7; TRBD2 matches at 7 bases. The CDR3 sequence is 11 residues long. CDR1 is SGHNT and CDR2 is YYREEE in the germline V gene (reference sequence). V shed 9 bases, J shed 9 bases, and the junction held 9 bases outside the gene matches. The CDR3 reads CAIRGGAGQYF. The CDR3 DNA reads as TGTGCCATCCGGGGAGGGGCAGGGCAGTACTTC.

The CDR3 reads CASSFGLAGGRGNEQFF. The CDR3 DNA is TGCGCCAGCAGCTTTGGACTAGCGGGGGGGCGAGGCAATGAGCAGTTCTTC. The V call is TRBV5-1, the J call TRBJ2-1; 15 bases are shared with TRBD2. J lost 6 bases, V lost 2 bases, and 6 bases had no gene match. CDR1 SGHRS and CDR2 YFSETQ come from the germline V gene. The CDR3 covers 17 residues. Variable domain in full (rest from reference TRBV5-1 and TRBJ2-1): KAGVTQTPRYLIKTRGQQVTLSCSPISGHRSVSWYQQTPGQGLQFLFEYFSETQRNKGNFPGRFSGRQFSNSRSEMNVSTLELGDSALYLCASSFGLAGGRGNEQFFGPGTRLTVL.

The rearrangement links TRBV19 to TRBJ2-7; D remains ambiguous. Germline V gives CDR1 LNHDA, CDR2 SQIVND (reference sequence). This CDR3 has 14 residues. V was pared by 3 bases and J by 0 bases, with 9 bases between. The CDR3 region is CASSMVESSYEQYF. DNA of the CDR3: TGTGCCAGTAGTATGGTAGAAAGCTCCTACGAGCAGTACTTC.

The table lists this clone with a few counts. The genes are TRBV6-5 and TRBJ2-7; 11 bases agree with TRBD2. CDR3 length: 15 residues. The germline V gene encodes CDR1 MNHEY and CDR2 SVGAGI. V dropped 6 bases and J dropped 0; count of bases not matched to a gene: 4. The CDR3 DNA reads as TGTGCCAGCAGACCGACTAGCGGGACCTCCTACGAGCAGTACTTC. Its protein product is CASRPTSGTSYEQYF.

This clone was recorded a few times. The genes are TRBV7-9 and TRBJ2-7; D is ambiguous. V was trimmed by 10 bases and J by 3 bases, leaving 19 bases between them. The V gene's germline CDR1 is SEHNR and CDR2 FQNEAQ (reference sequence). CDR3 size: 14 residues. The DNA of the CDR3 is TGTGCCACCAGTGAGGCCGGGTCTCACTACGAGCAGTACTTC. This gives the protein CATSEAGSHYEQYF.

The chain uses TRBV9 and TRBJ2-7; 9 bases are a match to TRBD1. J gave up 5 bases and V 3 bases, and 6 bases lay outside the gene matches. This CDR3 is built from 14 residues. CDR1 and CDR2 from the germline V gene are SGDLS and YYNGEE. The CDR3 DNA reads as TGTGCCAGCAGCGACGGACAGGGGACTGACGAGCAGTACTTC. This translates into CASSDGQGTDEQYF. Complete variable domain (other parts from reference TRBV9 and TRBJ2-7): DSGVTQTPKHLITATGQRVTLRCSPRSGDLSVYWYQQSLDQGLQFLIQYYNGEERAKGNILERFSAQQFPDLHSELNLSSLELGDSALYFCASSDGQGTDEQYFGPGTRLTVT.

This chain links TRBV9 with TRBJ2-5; D is possibly TRBD2 (7 bases). In germline, CDR1 is SGDLS, CDR2 YYNGEE. The CDR3 covers 16 residues. V lost 4 bases and J 1 base, leaving 17 bases between the germline ends. The CDR3 nucleotides are TGTGCCAGCAGCCTAGGGGGGGAGGGACCCCAAGAGACCCAGTACTTC. Its translation: CASSLGGEGPQETQYF.

This rearrangement joins TRBV6-5 to TRBJ2-1, with TRBD1 matching over 9 bases. Germline trimming cut 5 bases from V and 6 bases from J; bases unmatched to any gene: 5. The germline V gene encodes CDR1 MNHEY and CDR2 SVGAGI. The CDR3 length is 14 residues. As DNA, the CDR3 is TGTGCCAGCAGTCTCGGGACAGGGAGCAATGAGCAGTTCTTC. Its translation is CASSLGTGSNEQFF.

The sample holds a few counts of this clone. No conserved phenylalanine or tryptophan is present at the end of the CDR3, so a read error is the likely explanation. No DNA is shown, since the ends of the CDR3 on it are uncertain; the CDR3 is the one TCRdb lists. This chain uses TRBV4-2 with TRBJ1-1; TRBD1 was called by the table and not checked on the DNA. Germline CDR1 is LGHNA and CDR2 is YNFKEQ. The CDR3 numbers 15 amino acids, ends counted. This CDR3 is CASSQETTGDTEALV.

The V gene is TRBV6-1, the J gene TRBJ1-3; D is perhaps TRBD1 (6 bases). Germline loops: CDR1 MNHNS, CDR2 SASEGT. The CDR3 is made up of 16 amino acids. V was clipped by 2 bases and J by 0 bases, with 11 bases between them. The CDR3, as DNA: TGTGCCAGCAGTGAACAACAGGGCATCTCTGGAAACACCATATATTTT. It specifies CASSEQQGISGNTIYF.

The J gene is TRBJ2-7, the V gene TRBV5-4, with 10 nucleotides matching TRBD2. Germline lookup yields CDR1 SGHNT and CDR2 YYREEE (reference sequence). V trimming: 0 bases; J trimming: 7 bases; junction bases outside the gene matches: 4. This CDR3 region has 14 residues. The CDR3 bases are TGTGCCAGCAGCTTGGGACTAGCGGGTCAGGAGCAGTACTTC. Protein product: CASSLGLAGQEQYF.

This rearrangement joins TRBV28 to TRBJ2-7, with a tentative D call TRBD2 (5 bases). The V end lost 6 bases, the J end lost 0 bases, and 12 bases lay between the germline ends. The CDR3 is made up of 14 amino acids. Germline V gives CDR1 MDHEN, CDR2 SYDVKM. The CDR3 sequence is CASSPPGSSYEQYF. The CDR3 nucleotides read TGTGCCAGCAGCCCCCCTGGGAGCTCCTACGAGCAGTACTTC.

The V gene is TRBV7-9, the J gene TRBJ1-2; weak D call: TRBD1 (5 bases). The V end lost 4 bases, the J end lost 3 bases, and 12 bases lay between the germline ends. Germline CDR1 and CDR2: SEHNR and FQNEAQ (reference sequence). This CDR3 region has 14 residues. The CDR3 sequence is CASSSIRGYYGYTF. CDR3 bases: TGTGCCAGCAGCTCCATTAGGGGATACTATGGCTACACCTTC.